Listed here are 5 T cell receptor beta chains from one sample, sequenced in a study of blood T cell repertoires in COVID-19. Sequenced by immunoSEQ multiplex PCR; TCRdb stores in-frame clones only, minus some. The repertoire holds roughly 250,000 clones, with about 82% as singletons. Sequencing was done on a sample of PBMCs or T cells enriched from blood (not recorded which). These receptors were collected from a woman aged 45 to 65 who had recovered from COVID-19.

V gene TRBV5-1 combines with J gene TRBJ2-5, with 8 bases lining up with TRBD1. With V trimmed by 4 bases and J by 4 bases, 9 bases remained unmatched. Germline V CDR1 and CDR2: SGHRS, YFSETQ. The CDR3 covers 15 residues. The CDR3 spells CASSRGSTGAETQYF. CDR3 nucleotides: TGCGCCAGCAGCAGAGGATCGACAGGGGCAGAGACCCAGTACTTC.

The CDR3 region has the DNA TGTGCCAGCAGTACATCAGGTCGGGAGACCCAGTACTTC. This translates into CASSTSGRETQYF. The J gene is TRBJ2-5, the V gene TRBV5-4; unclear D gene. Trimming stripped 5 bases from V and 5 bases from J, with 13 bases between. The CDR3 contains 13 residues. Per germline, CDR1 SGHNT and CDR2 YYREEE (reference sequence).

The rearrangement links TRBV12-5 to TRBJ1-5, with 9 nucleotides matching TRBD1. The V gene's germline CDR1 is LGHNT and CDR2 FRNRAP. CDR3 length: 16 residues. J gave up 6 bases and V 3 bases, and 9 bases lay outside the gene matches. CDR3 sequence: CASGFLTGGGFQPQHF. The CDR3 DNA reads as TGTGCTAGTGGTTTTCTTACAGGGGGCGGATTTCAGCCCCAGCATTTT. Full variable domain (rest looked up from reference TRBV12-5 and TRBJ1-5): DARVTQTPRHKVTEMGQEVTMRCQPILGHNTVFWYRQTMMQGLELLAYFRNRAPLDDSGMPKDRFSAEMPDATLATLKIQPSEPRDSAVYFCASGFLTGGGFQPQHFGDGTRLSIL.

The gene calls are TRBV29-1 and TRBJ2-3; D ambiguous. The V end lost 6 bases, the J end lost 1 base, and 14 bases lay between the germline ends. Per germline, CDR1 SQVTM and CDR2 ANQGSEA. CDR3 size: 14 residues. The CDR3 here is CSVAPSTGTDTQYF. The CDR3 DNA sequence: TGCAGCGTAGCCCCTTCAACTGGCACAGATACGCAGTATTTT.

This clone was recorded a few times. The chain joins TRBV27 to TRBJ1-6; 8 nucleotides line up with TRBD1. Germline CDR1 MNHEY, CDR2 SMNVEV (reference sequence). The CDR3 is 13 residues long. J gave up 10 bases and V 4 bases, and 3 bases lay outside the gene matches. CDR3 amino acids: CASSSDRVSPLHF. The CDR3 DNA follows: TGTGCCAGCAGTTCGGACAGGGTATCACCCCTCCACTTT.